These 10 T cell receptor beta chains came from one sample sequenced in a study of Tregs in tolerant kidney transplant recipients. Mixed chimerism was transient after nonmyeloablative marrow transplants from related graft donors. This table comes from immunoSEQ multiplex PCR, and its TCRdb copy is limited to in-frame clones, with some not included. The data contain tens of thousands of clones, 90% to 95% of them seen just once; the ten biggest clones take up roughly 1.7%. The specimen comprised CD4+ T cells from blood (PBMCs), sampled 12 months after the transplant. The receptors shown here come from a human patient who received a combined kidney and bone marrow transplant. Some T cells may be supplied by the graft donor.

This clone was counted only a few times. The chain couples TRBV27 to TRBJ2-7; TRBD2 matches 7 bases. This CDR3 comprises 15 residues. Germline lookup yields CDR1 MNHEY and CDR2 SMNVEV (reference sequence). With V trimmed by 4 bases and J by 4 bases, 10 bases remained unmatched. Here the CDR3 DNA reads TGTGCCAGCAGTTATAAGCCAGTTAGCGGGTACGAGCAGTACTTC. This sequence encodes CASSYKPVSGYEQYF.

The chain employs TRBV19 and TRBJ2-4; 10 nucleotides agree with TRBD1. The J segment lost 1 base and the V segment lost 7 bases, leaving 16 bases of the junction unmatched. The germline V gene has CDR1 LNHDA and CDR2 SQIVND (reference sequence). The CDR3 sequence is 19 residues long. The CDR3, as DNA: TGTGCCAGTACCCGGGACAGGGGATTGGGGACTCTGGCCAAAAACATTCAGTACTTC. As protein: CASTRDRGLGTLAKNIQYF. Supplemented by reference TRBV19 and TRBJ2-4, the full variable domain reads DGGITQSPKYLFRKEGQNVTLSCEQNLNHDAMYWYRQDPGQGLRLIYYSQIVNDFQKGDIAEGYSVSREKKESFPLTVTSAQKNPTAFYLCASTRDRGLGTLAKNIQYFGAGTRLSVL.

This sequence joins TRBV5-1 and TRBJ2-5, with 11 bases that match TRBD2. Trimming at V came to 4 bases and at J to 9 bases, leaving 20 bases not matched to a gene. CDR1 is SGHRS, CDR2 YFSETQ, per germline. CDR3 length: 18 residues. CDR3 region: CASSPNFSGTSGFRAQYF. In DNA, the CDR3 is TGCGCCAGCAGCCCGAACTTTTCCGGGACTAGCGGTTTTAGGGCCCAGTACTTC.

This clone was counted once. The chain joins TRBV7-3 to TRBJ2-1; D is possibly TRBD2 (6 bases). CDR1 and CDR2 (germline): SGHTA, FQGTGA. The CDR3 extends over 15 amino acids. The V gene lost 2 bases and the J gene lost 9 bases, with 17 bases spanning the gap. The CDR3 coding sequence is TGTGCCAGCAGCTTATCGGGGACCATCGGGGGTGAGCAGTTCTTC. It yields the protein CASSLSGTIGGEQFF.

CDR3 region: CASSIVRAGETQYF. Here the CDR3 DNA reads TGTGCCAGTAGTATAGTTAGAGCGGGTGAGACCCAGTACTTC. The chain uses TRBV19 and TRBJ2-5, with D possibly matching TRBD2 (6 bases). The CDR3 is 14 amino acids. The germline V gene has CDR1 LNHDA and CDR2 SQIVND (reference sequence). V was pared by 1 base and J by 5 bases, with 11 bases between.

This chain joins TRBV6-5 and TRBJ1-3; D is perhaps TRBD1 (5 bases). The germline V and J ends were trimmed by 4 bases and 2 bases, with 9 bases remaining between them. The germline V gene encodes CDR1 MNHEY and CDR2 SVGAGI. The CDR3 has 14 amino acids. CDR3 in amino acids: CASSLAGTGNTIYF. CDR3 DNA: TGTGCCAGCAGTTTAGCAGGGACTGGAAACACCATATATTTT.

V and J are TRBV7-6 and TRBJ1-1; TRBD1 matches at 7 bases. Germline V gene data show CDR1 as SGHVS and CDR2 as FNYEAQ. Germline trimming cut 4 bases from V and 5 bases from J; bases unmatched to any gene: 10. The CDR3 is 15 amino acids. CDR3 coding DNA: TGTGCCAGCAGCTCTACCTTACAGGGGATGACTGAAGCTTTCTTT. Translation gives CASSSTLQGMTEAFF.

The CDR3 nucleotides are TGTGCCAGCAGCCAAGAAAAGGGGTGGGAGACCCAGTACTTC. Translation: CASSQEKGWETQYF. V gene TRBV4-2 combines with J gene TRBJ2-5, with a tentative D call TRBD1 (5 bases). Germline assignment: CDR1 LGHNA and CDR2 YNFKEQ. V was shortened by 0 bases and J by 5 bases, with 10 bases between the two germline ends. The CDR3 totals 14 residues.

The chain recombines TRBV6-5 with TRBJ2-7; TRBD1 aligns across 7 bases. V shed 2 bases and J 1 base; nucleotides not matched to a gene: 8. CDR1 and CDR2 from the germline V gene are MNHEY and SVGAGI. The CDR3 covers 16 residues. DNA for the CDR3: TGTGCCAGCAGTTACCGTGGGACAGCATCTTCCTACGAGCAGTACTTC. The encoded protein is CASSYRGTASSYEQYF.

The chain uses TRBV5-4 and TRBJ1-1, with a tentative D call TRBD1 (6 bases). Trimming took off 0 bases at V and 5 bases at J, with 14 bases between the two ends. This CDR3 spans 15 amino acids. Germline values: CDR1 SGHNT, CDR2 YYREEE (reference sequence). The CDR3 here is CASSLGGRGGTEAFF. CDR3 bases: TGTGCCAGCAGCTTGGGGGGCAGGGGTGGGACTGAAGCTTTCTTT.